This TCR beta chain appears in the sequencing data of a study of T cell repertoires in ileal Crohn's disease. Study at large: Median disease duration was nearly eight years; 30% to 35% smoked at surgery.

The assay was immunoSEQ multiplex PCR, and TCRdb's table has in-frame clones only and misses some. The sample carries some 12,000 clones, around 80% recorded once. Patients were adults with ileal or ileocolonic Crohn's disease needing resection. Comments on this clone: Its antigen is undetermined.

Study findings and constraints: All patients with clonality above 26.8% had endoscopic recurrence. Compared with CD4 T cells, sorted CD8 cells carried more expanded clones.

The ends were cut back, 6 bases at V and 3 bases at J, with 8 bases in the middle. Germline V gives CDR1 MNHEY, CDR2 SVGAGI. The CDR3 sequence is 12 residues long. The sequence was collected from an adult with Crohn's disease. The chain joins TRBV6-5 to TRBJ1-2; D gene unclear. Input material: ileal tissue. The CDR3 protein is CASRGSHYGYTF. CDR3 nucleotides: TGTGCCAGCAGGGGCAGTCACTATGGCTACACCTTC.